These 26 T cell receptor beta chains share one sample of origin, sequenced in a study of early stage breast cancer tumors. The repertoire was sequenced with immunoSEQ multiplex PCR; TCRdb's copy has only in-frame clones and lacks some. The sample has some 58,000 clones, 60% to 85% seen once. The sample consisted of blood. The receptor set was obtained from a person in their thirties with breast cancer.

This chain links TRBV27 with TRBJ2-6; possibly TRBD1 or TRBD2 for D (5 bases each). The V and J ends lost 2 bases and 3 bases respectively, with 11 bases between them. Germline V gives CDR1 MNHEY, CDR2 SMNVEV (reference sequence). The CDR3 is 16 residues long. The CDR3 is CASSLLGVDGANVLTF. The CDR3 coding sequence is TGTGCCAGCAGTTTACTGGGGGTAGATGGGGCCAACGTCCTGACTTTC. The whole variable domain, filled in from reference TRBV27 and TRBJ2-6, reads EAQVTQNPRYLITVTGKKLTVTCSQNMNHEYMSWYRQDPGLGLRQIYYSMNVEVTDKGDVPEGYKVSRKEKRNFPLILESPSPNQTSLYFCASSLLGVDGANVLTFGAGSRLTVL.

CDR3 coding DNA: TGTGCCAGCAGTAAGGGACACCAAACCTACAATGAGCAGTTCTTC. This encodes CASSKGHQTYNEQFF. V and J are TRBV5-8 and TRBJ2-1; D may be TRBD1 (6 bases). Germline loops: CDR1 SGHTS, CDR2 YDEGEE. This CDR3 is built from 15 residues. Trimming cost V 5 bases and J 2 bases, with 14 bases left between them.

V and J are TRBV25-1 and TRBJ2-3, with 7 bases identical to TRBD2. The CDR3 is made up of 18 amino acids. Germline CDR1 MGHDK, CDR2 SYGVNS. Trimming took 4 bases from V and 4 from J; bases not matched to a gene: 17. This CDR3 is CASSGPAGSGRRSDTQYF. CDR3 DNA: TGTGCCAGCAGTGGGCCGGCTGGTTCCGGGAGGAGGTCAGATACGCAGTATTTT.

This clone has just one count. The CDR3 DNA sequence: TGTGCCAGCAGCTTACCCACGCCGGGACAGCTCTCCTACGAGCAGTACTTC. It specifies CASSLPTPGQLSYEQYF. V usage is TRBV7-9 and J usage is TRBJ2-7; TRBD1 matches at 7 bases. Germline CDR1 reads SEHNR; CDR2 reads FQNEAQ (reference sequence). The CDR3 contains 17 residues. V lost 2 bases, J lost 0 bases, and 10 bases stayed unmatched.

J is TRBJ1-1 and V is TRBV7-9; 8 bases line up with TRBD1. The CDR3 spans 15 residues. V was clipped by 3 bases and J by 1 base; unmatched bases: 4. Looked up from germline, CDR1 is SEHNR and CDR2 is FQNEAQ (reference sequence). In DNA, the CDR3 is TGTGCCAGCAGCTTGGGCGGACAGGGGAACACTGAAGCTTTCTTT. Encoded protein: CASSLGGQGNTEAFF.

The chain joins TRBV7-2 to TRBJ2-1, with 16 bases identical to TRBD2. V was pared by 5 bases and J by 7 bases, with 8 bases of the junction left unmatched. Germline V gene data show CDR1 as SGHTA and CDR2 as FQGNSA. CDR3 length: 17 residues. The CDR3 coding sequence is TGTGCCAGCAGCGGACCGGGACTAGCGGGAGGGGGGAATGAGCAGTTCTTC. Its translation: CASSGPGLAGGGNEQFF.

V gene TRBV14 combines with J gene TRBJ2-7, with a weak D call TRBD2 (6 bases). The V gene lost 0 bases and the J gene lost 5 bases, with 17 bases spanning the gap. CDR1 is SGHDN and CDR2 is FVKESK in the germline V gene. This CDR3 is built from 16 residues. CDR3 loop: CASSQERREKVHEQYF. The CDR3 DNA follows: TGTGCCAGCAGCCAAGAGCGACGGGAGAAGGTACACGAGCAGTACTTC.

Written as DNA, the CDR3 is TGTGCCAGCAGCCAAGTGGCTGGGACTACAGAAGAGACCCAGTACTTC. Its translation: CASSQVAGTTEETQYF. This chain links TRBV4-2 with TRBJ2-5; 7 nucleotides line up with TRBD2. The germline V gene has CDR1 LGHNA and CDR2 YNFKEQ. This CDR3 contains 16 residues. V lost 1 base to trimming and J lost 3 bases; unmatched junction nucleotides: 8.

The J gene is TRBJ2-5, the V gene TRBV5-1; the D is unclear. Germline-derived CDR1 and CDR2 are SGHRS and YFSETQ. V lost 0 bases and J lost 7, with 19 bases in between. This CDR3 is built from 16 residues. The CDR3 sequence is CASSLEAAPTLGTQYF. The CDR3 DNA reads as TGCGCCAGCAGCTTGGAGGCGGCTCCCACACTGGGGACCCAGTACTTC.

The V gene is TRBV11-2, the J gene TRBJ1-2, with D tentatively TRBD1 (5 bases). The CDR3 totals 15 residues. Trimming shortened V by 9 bases and J by 4 bases, and 21 bases separated the two germline ends. Germline V gene sequence: CDR1 SGHAT, CDR2 FQNNGV. DNA of the CDR3: TGTGCCAGTAGTGGGGCAAGTACCCATTTCTATGGCTACACCTTC. Protein product: CASSGASTHFYGYTF.

The gene calls are TRBV5-1 and TRBJ2-1; a weak D match, TRBD2 (6 bases). The germline V and J ends were trimmed by 4 bases and 5 bases, with 16 bases remaining between them. The CDR3 covers 15 residues. CDR1 is SGHRS and CDR2 is YFSETQ in the germline V gene. The CDR3 reads CASSQGVAEDNEQFF. DNA of the CDR3: TGCGCCAGCAGCCAGGGAGTAGCGGAAGACAATGAGCAGTTCTTC.

The gene calls are TRBV19 and TRBJ1-5, with D possibly being TRBD1 (5 bases). The CDR3 contains 14 residues. In germline, CDR1 is LNHDA, CDR2 SQIVND (reference sequence). Trimming removed 0 bases from V and 9 bases from J, with 12 bases in between. The DNA of the CDR3 is TGTGCCAGTAGTATAGACAGGGAGGAGGGGCCCCAGCATTTT. This encodes CASSIDREEGPQHF. Using reference TRBV19 and TRBJ1-5 for the parts outside the CDR3, the full variable domain is DGGITQSPKYLFRKEGQNVTLSCEQNLNHDAMYWYRQDPGQGLRLIYYSQIVNDFQKGDIAEGYSVSREKKESFPLTVTSAQKNPTAFYLCASSIDREEGPQHFGDGTRLSIL.

This clone was recorded a few times. This chain joins TRBV19 and TRBJ2-7; 9 nucleotides match TRBD1. The trim removed 6 bases at V and 2 bases at J, leaving 8 bases unmatched. The length of the CDR3 is 15 residues. Germline lookup yields CDR1 LNHDA and CDR2 SQIVND (reference sequence). The DNA of the CDR3 is TGTGCCAGTAGCATTGGGACAGGGAATCCCTACGAGCAGTACTTC. Its protein is CASSIGTGNPYEQYF.

This clone was picked up a small number of times. The CDR3 loop is CASSKLAGTNTGELFF. The DNA for the CDR3 is TGTGCCAGCAGCAAACTAGCGGGGACTAACACCGGGGAGCTGTTTTTT. The chain carries TRBV6-4 and TRBJ2-2, with 10 positions matching TRBD2. J was trimmed by 2 bases and V by 6 bases; bases with no gene match: 6. In germline, CDR1 is MRHNA, CDR2 SNTAGT. This CDR3 has 16 residues.

The V gene is TRBV9, the J gene TRBJ2-1; the D gene is possibly TRBD2 (6 bases). Per germline, CDR1 SGDLS and CDR2 YYNGEE. The CDR3 sequence is 14 residues long. V lost 2 bases to trimming and J lost 7 bases, with 13 bases between them. CDR3: CASSVGGTGNEQFF. DNA of the CDR3: TGTGCCAGCAGCGTGGGCGGGACGGGTAATGAGCAGTTCTTC.

V and J are TRBV11-1 and TRBJ1-3, with TRBD1 identical over 11 bases. The CDR3 length is 17 residues. Germline V gene lookup returns CDR1 SGHAT and CDR2 FQDESV (reference sequence). V shed 4 bases, J shed 0 bases, and the junction held 5 bases outside the gene matches. The CDR3 nucleotides read TGTGCCAGCAGCTCTCGGACAGGGGGCTTCTCTGGAAACACCATATATTTT. Protein product: CASSSRTGGFSGNTIYF.

The genes are TRBV7-9 and TRBJ2-7; 7 bases fit TRBD1. Trimming cost V 1 base and J 8 bases; bases outside gene matches: 5. Germline CDR1 is SEHNR and CDR2 is FQNEAQ (reference sequence). The CDR3 is 13 residues long. The CDR3 spells CASSLGNRGKQYF. DNA for the CDR3: TGTGCCAGCAGCTTAGGAAACAGGGGAAAGCAGTACTTC.

The chain uses TRBV19 and TRBJ2-5; D is perhaps TRBD1 (5 bases). Germline CDR1 and CDR2: LNHDA and SQIVND (reference sequence). CDR3 size: 14 residues. V dropped 1 base and J dropped 4 bases, with 10 bases sitting between them. Here the CDR3 DNA reads TGTGCCAGTAGTATAGTAGGGGTCCCAGAGACCCAGTACTTC. Its protein product is CASSIVGVPETQYF.

This chain connects TRBV27 to TRBJ2-3, with D possibly being TRBD1 or TRBD2 (5 bases each). With 5 bases removed from V and 2 bases from J, the gap between germline ends came to 17 bases. The CDR3 covers 16 residues. Per the germline V gene, CDR1 is MNHEY and CDR2 is SMNVEV (reference sequence). The CDR3 DNA reads as TGTGCCAGCAGTCAGCCAGGGACCCCTTTCACAGATACGCAGTATTTT. Residues: CASSQPGTPFTDTQYF.

The V gene is TRBV4-3, the J gene TRBJ2-1; D call uncertain. The V gene's germline CDR1 is LGHNA and CDR2 YSLEER. Between the trimmed V and J ends, which lost 4 bases and 8 bases, there was a span of 18 bases. The CDR3 loop spans 15 amino acids. The chain's CDR3 is CASSPGRVQGDEQFF. DNA for the CDR3: TGCGCCAGCAGCCCCGGGCGCGTTCAAGGCGATGAGCAGTTCTTC.

The chain employs TRBV5-6 and TRBJ1-5; tentative D call: TRBD1 (5 bases). The CDR3 has 14 residues. Germline assignment: CDR1 SGHDT and CDR2 YYEEEE. The V end was cut by 4 bases, the J end by 5 bases, with 13 bases between. The CDR3 spells CASSLGTYYQPQHF. As DNA, the CDR3 is TGTGCCAGCAGCCTTGGGACCTACTATCAGCCCCAGCATTTT.

The V call is TRBV7-2, the J call TRBJ2-1, with TRBD2 as a possible D gene (6 bases). There are 15 residues in the CDR3. The V and J ends lost 1 base and 3 bases respectively, with 10 bases between them. Germline V gene lookup returns CDR1 SGHTA and CDR2 FQGNSA. The CDR3 bases are TGTGCCAGCAGCTTAGTCAGCGGGTTCTACAATGAGCAGTTCTTC. This gives the protein CASSLVSGFYNEQFF.

The chain links TRBV7-3 to TRBJ1-1; D ambiguous. With 6 bases removed from V and 0 bases from J, the gap between germline ends came to 8 bases. The CDR3 is made up of 13 amino acids. Germline CDR1 reads SGHTA; CDR2 reads FQGTGA. CDR3 sequence reads: CASSSAVNTEAFF. The CDR3 region has the DNA TGTGCCAGCAGTAGCGCAGTGAACACTGAAGCTTTCTTT.

As regards this clone: Within the sample, other DNA sequences also encode this same CDR3. This rearrangement joins TRBV18 to TRBJ1-1; D is unclear. Trimming pared 0 bases from V and 1 base from J, leaving 6 bases between. This CDR3 region has 14 residues. Looked up from germline, CDR1 is KGHSH and CDR2 is LQKENI. Here the CDR3 reads CASSPPGRNTEAFF. Written as DNA, the CDR3 is TGTGCCAGCTCACCACCCGGGAGGAACACTGAAGCTTTCTTT.

This chain uses TRBV30 with TRBJ2-7; 7 positions match TRBD1. This CDR3 contains 13 residues. The germline V gene has CDR1 GTSNPN and CDR2 SVGIG (reference sequence). Trimming at V came to 5 bases and at J to 4 bases, leaving 8 bases not matched to a gene. The CDR3 bases are TGTGCCTGGTCGACAGGGTTCGGGTACGAGCAGTACTTC. Protein sequence: CAWSTGFGYEQYF.

This clone was found a few times. This rearrangement joins TRBV2 to TRBJ2-1; D is undetermined. Germline V CDR1 and CDR2: SNHLY, FYNNEI. V lost 7 bases and J lost 0, with 10 bases in between. This CDR3 is built from 14 residues. The CDR3 region is CASTAASSYNEQFF. The CDR3 DNA sequence: TGTGCCAGCACGGCAGCGAGCTCCTACAATGAGCAGTTCTTC.